This T cell receptor (beta chain) was sequenced for a study of T cell changes during pregnancy in multiple sclerosis. Trimming stripped 1 base from V and 1 base from J, with 22 bases between. CDR1 and CDR2 from the germline V gene are SEHNR and FQNEAQ (reference sequence). The CDR3 sequence is 19 residues long. This table comes from immunoSEQ multiplex PCR, and its TCRdb copy is limited to in-frame clones, with some not included. The sample carries tens of thousands of clones, roughly nine tenths recorded once. V and J are TRBV7-9 and TRBJ1-1; D uncertain. The receptor was isolated from a female donor with multiple sclerosis, enrolled in a pregnancy study. Sequences were derived from peripheral blood, sampled in the second trimester of pregnancy. Here the CDR3 reads CASSLVGGAPENQNTEAFF. The DNA of the CDR3 is TGTGCCAGCAGCTTAGTCGGTGGTGCTCCGGAGAACCAGAACACTGAAGCTTTCTTT.